The clone carrying this T cell receptor beta chain was counted a few times. Its antigen remains unknown. TCRdb independently ran MiXCR on the reads; one entry per CDR3 protein. In the table there are hundreds of thousands of distinct CDR3 sequences, roughly a third of which are singletons. These data are taken from a study of T cell repertoires in cytomegalovirus infection. At the level of the study: CMV epitopes used comprised recently identified HLA-C-restricted ones and well-studied HLA-B-restricted ones. Indicated by public TCR beta signatures were CMV infection and matching HLA type. Overall study results and limits: CMV-specific TCR beta clonotypes restricted by HLA-C dominated the ex vivo response. Individuals carrying CMV plus the relevant HLA were identified by cumulative frequency of public TCR beta families.

Germline V gives CDR1 SNHLY, CDR2 FYNNEI. This CDR3 is built from 14 residues. Deletions cut 8 bases from V and 5 bases from J, with 16 bases between. Here the sequenced sample was cultured PBMCs, taken from culture after CMV antigen stimulation. The clonotype originates from a human donor in good health (CMV status not recorded). Some clones in this sample may be carry-over from other donors' samples. The V call is TRBV2, the J call TRBJ2-1; D possibly corresponds to TRBD2 (6 bases). CDR3 sequence (DNA): TGTGCCAGCGGCGGACTAATGTCGGACAATGAGCAGTTCTTC. It is translated as CASGGLMSDNEQFF.